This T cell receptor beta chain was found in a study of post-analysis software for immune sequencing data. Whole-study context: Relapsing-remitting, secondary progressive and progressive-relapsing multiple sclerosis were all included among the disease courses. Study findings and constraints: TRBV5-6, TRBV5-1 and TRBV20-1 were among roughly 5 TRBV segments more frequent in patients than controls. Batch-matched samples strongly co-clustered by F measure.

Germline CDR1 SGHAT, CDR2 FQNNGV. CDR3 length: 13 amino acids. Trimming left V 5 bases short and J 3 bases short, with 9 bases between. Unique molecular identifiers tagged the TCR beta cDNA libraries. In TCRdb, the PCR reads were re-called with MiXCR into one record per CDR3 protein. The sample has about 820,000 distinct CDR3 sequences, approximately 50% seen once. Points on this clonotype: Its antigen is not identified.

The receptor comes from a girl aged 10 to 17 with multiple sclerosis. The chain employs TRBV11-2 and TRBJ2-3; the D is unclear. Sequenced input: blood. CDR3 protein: CASSPARTDTQYF. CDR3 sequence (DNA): TGTGCCAGCAGCCCGGCTAGGACAGATACGCAGTATTTT.